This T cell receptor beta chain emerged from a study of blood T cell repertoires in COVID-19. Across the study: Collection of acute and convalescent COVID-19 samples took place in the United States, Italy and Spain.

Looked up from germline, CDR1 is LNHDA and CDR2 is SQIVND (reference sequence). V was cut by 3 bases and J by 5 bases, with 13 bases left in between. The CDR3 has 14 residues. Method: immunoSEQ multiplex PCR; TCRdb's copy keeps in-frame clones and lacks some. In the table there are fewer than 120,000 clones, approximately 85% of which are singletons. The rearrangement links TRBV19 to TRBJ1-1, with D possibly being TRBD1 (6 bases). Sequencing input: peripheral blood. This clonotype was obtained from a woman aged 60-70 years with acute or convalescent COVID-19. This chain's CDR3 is CASSIGLQGTEAFF. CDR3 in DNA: TGTGCCAGTAGTATCGGGCTTCAGGGGACTGAAGCTTTCTTT.